These 32 T cell receptor beta chains were all obtained from the same sample, sequenced in a study of blood T cell repertoires in COVID-19 (dated by TCRdb to 2020 to 2022). Library preparation used the immunoSEQ multiplex PCR assay. In its TCRdb copy, this immuneACCESS table keeps in-frame sequences only and misses some clones. Where compared with another copy, unresolved V genes explain less than half of these, and the others have no known cause. The sample records fewer than 500,000 clones, roughly 90% of which are singletons. The top ten clones comprise about 0.7% of the sample. The sample taken for sequencing was PBMCs or T cells enriched from blood (not recorded which). These receptors came from a woman under 30 who had recovered from COVID-19.

The genes are TRBV10-2 and TRBJ1-4, with D possibly TRBD1 on 5 matching bases. Trimming shortened V by 3 bases and J by 6 bases, and 14 bases separated the two germline ends. The CDR3 covers 15 residues. Germline lookup yields CDR1 WSHSY and CDR2 SAAADI. CDR3 loop: CASSDPAGLYEKLFF. The CDR3 DNA sequence: TGCGCCAGCAGTGACCCGGCAGGGCTGTATGAAAAACTGTTTTTT.

The V and J genes are TRBV3-1 (or the pseudogene TRBV3-2) and TRBJ2-5; TRBD2 agrees at 9 bases. CDR1 is LGHDT, CDR2 YNNKEL, per germline (reference sequence). Trimming removed 0 bases from V and 5 bases from J; junction bases left unmatched: 25. CDR3 length: 22 residues. In DNA, the CDR3 is TGTGCCAGCAGCCAAGATTGGAGGAGTGCGGGCCTAGCGGGGCTTCTGCCCGAGACCCAGTACTTC. Residues: CASSQDWRSAGLAGLLPETQYF.

The chain recombines TRBV19 with TRBJ2-3, with 9 bases identical to TRBD2. CDR1 and CDR2 (germline): LNHDA, SQIVND (reference sequence). Trimming removed 5 bases from V and 1 base from J; junction bases left unmatched: 4. CDR3 length: 15 amino acids. The CDR3 DNA is TGTGCCAGTAGTCCCGGACTAGCGTGCACAGATACGCAGTATTTT. It specifies CASSPGLACTDTQYF.

The genes are TRBV4-1 and TRBJ2-7; a possible D gene is TRBD2 (5 bases). The CDR3 has 16 amino acids. CDR1 and CDR2 (germline): MGHRA, YSYEKL. V was shortened by 0 bases and J by 2 bases, with 14 bases between the two germline ends. CDR3 residues: CASSQDIEGTPYEQYF. In DNA, the CDR3 is TGCGCCAGCAGCCAAGATATTGAGGGTACTCCCTACGAGCAGTACTTC.

The chain couples TRBV6-9 to TRBJ2-5, with a tentative D call TRBD1 (5 bases). The CDR3 runs 14 residues. Germline V gene data show CDR1 as MNHGY and CDR2 as SVAAGI. Trimming cost V 1 base and J 4 bases, with 10 bases left between them. This chain's CDR3 is CASSYFWGRETQYF. The CDR3 DNA is TGTGCCAGCAGTTATTTCTGGGGCCGAGAGACCCAGTACTTC.

This rearrangement joins TRBV6-5 to TRBJ2-3; the D is unclear. This CDR3 is 12 amino acids long. Trimming left V 2 bases short and J 10 bases short, with 10 bases between. Germline values: CDR1 MNHEY, CDR2 SVGAGI. The CDR3 region has the DNA TGTGCCAGCAGTTACGATCGAGTATCGCAGTATTTT. Translation gives CASSYDRVSQYF.

In the case of this clone: An end of the junction differs from the germline gene, which may be a read error. The rearrangement links TRBV29-1 to TRBJ1-4, with 8 positions matching TRBD1. The V gene's germline CDR1 is SQVTM and CDR2 ANQGSEA. There are 11 residues in the CDR3. The CDR3 DNA reads TGCAGCGTTGCGGGGGACAGGCCCGCGCCTTTT. Residues: CSVAGDRPAPF.

This clone has more than one count but fewer than ten. CDR3 sequence reads: CASPSGGFYEQYF. The CDR3 region has the DNA TGTGCCAGCCCATCCGGGGGTTTCTACGAGCAGTACTTC. The chain is built from TRBV6-4 and TRBJ2-7; the D gene is possibly TRBD2 (6 bases). Germline-derived CDR1 and CDR2 are MRHNA and SNTAGT. Between the trimmed V and J ends, which lost 8 bases and 3 bases, there was a span of 14 bases. The CDR3 is made up of 13 amino acids.

To note about this clone: This sample also contains other DNA sequences that code for the same CDR3. The V call is TRBV5-1, the J call TRBJ1-2; D remains ambiguous. With 0 bases removed from V and 2 bases from J, the gap between germline ends came to 5 bases. Germline assignment: CDR1 SGHRS and CDR2 YFSETQ. The CDR3 runs to 13 residues. CDR3 amino acids: CASSLGGNYGYTF. The DNA for the CDR3 is TGCGCCAGCAGCTTGGGAGGGAACTATGGCTACACCTTC.

The chain joins TRBV2 to TRBJ1-4; D perhaps matches TRBD1 (6 bases). V dropped 2 bases and J dropped 8 bases, with 15 bases sitting between them. The V gene's germline CDR1 is SNHLY and CDR2 FYNNEI. This CDR3 has 15 residues. CDR3 nucleotides: TGTGCCAGCAGTGAAAGTGGGAGGGGGGAGGAAAAACTGTTTTTT. It is translated as CASSESGRGEEKLFF. The full variable domain, in which reference TRBV2 and TRBJ1-4 provide the parts outside the CDR3, is EPEVTQTPSHQVTQMGQEVILRCVPISNHLYFYWYRQILGQKVEFLVSFYNNEISEKSEIFDDQFSVERPDGSNFTLKIRSTKLEDSAMYFCASSESGRGEEKLFFGSGTQLSVL.

V is TRBV6-4 and J is TRBJ1-1; perhaps TRBD1 as D (5 bases). V gave up 6 bases and J gave up 4 bases, with 15 bases separating them. Germline V lookup: CDR1 MRHNA, CDR2 SNTAGT. CDR3 length: 14 amino acids. The chain's CDR3 is CASSPSGGVTEAFF. The CDR3 bases are TGTGCCAGCAGCCCGAGCGGGGGGGTCACTGAAGCTTTCTTT.

The chain carries TRBV7-9 and TRBJ1-2; 7 nucleotides agree with TRBD1. This CDR3 contains 15 residues. Per germline, CDR1 SEHNR and CDR2 FQNEAQ (reference sequence). Unmatched junction bases numbered 6, after V lost 5 bases and J lost 0 bases. In DNA form, the CDR3 reads TGTGCCAGCAGCCCGGGGACAGAGCCTAACTATGGCTACACCTTC. As protein: CASSPGTEPNYGYTF.

The chain links TRBV7-2 to TRBJ1-5; 7 bases map to TRBD1. V was clipped by 5 bases and J by 4 bases; unmatched bases: 8. Germline assignment: CDR1 SGHTA and CDR2 FQGNSA. This CDR3 region has 15 residues. The CDR3 is CASSPDQGENQPQHF. The CDR3 DNA follows: TGTGCCAGCAGCCCGGATCAGGGGGAGAATCAGCCCCAGCATTTT.

The rearrangement links TRBV15 to TRBJ2-1, with 10 bases aligning to TRBD2. V was pared by 5 bases and J by 5 bases, with 15 bases of the junction left unmatched. CDR3 length: 18 residues. CDR1 is LNHNV and CDR2 is YYDKDF in the germline V gene (reference sequence). The CDR3 region has the DNA TGTGCCACCAGCTCAATAGGGCTAGCGGGGGCCCGCAACAATGAGCAGTTCTTC. The encoded protein is CATSSIGLAGARNNEQFF.

This chain connects TRBV7-3 to TRBJ1-2; 11 bases are a match to TRBD1. V shed 4 bases, J shed 5 bases, and the junction held 3 bases outside the gene matches. The CDR3 runs to 14 residues. CDR1 is SGHTA and CDR2 is FQGTGA in the germline V gene. The CDR3: CASSWDRGGYGYTF. The DNA of the CDR3 is TGTGCCAGCAGCTGGGACAGGGGGGGTTATGGCTACACCTTC. The whole variable domain, filled in from reference TRBV7-3 and TRBJ1-2, reads GAGVSQTPSNKVTEKGKYVELRCDPISGHTALYWYRQSLGQGPEFLIYFQGTGAADDSGLPNDRFFAVRPEGSVSTLKIQRTERGDSAVYLCASSWDRGGYGYTFGSGTRLTVV.

The genes are TRBV7-3 and TRBJ2-5, with 12 bases fitting TRBD1. The V segment lost 5 bases and the J segment 4 bases; nucleotides outside the gene matches: 11. From germline, CDR1 is SGHTA and CDR2 FQGTGA. The CDR3 has 17 residues. Here the CDR3 reads CASSPRGGTGGVETQYF. The DNA of the CDR3 is TGTGCCAGCAGCCCCCGCGGGGGGACAGGGGGCGTAGAGACCCAGTACTTC.

Comment on this clone: This same CDR3 is encoded by further DNA sequences in the sample. This chain connects TRBV28 to TRBJ1-5; no clear D. CDR3 length: 11 residues. CDR1 and CDR2 (germline): MDHEN, SYDVKM. V lost 4 bases to trimming and J lost 6 bases, with 4 bases between them. This CDR3 is CASSSGQPQHF. DNA of the CDR3: TGTGCCAGCAGTTCCGGTCAGCCCCAGCATTTT.

This chain joins TRBV19 and TRBJ2-1; 9 bases agree with TRBD1. Germline trimming cut 4 bases from V and 6 bases from J; bases unmatched to any gene: 10. This CDR3 comprises 16 residues. Germline lookup yields CDR1 LNHDA and CDR2 SQIVND (reference sequence). The CDR3 loop reads CASSTYRDRAGNEQFF. CDR3 nucleotides: TGTGCCAGTAGTACGTACCGGGACAGGGCTGGCAATGAGCAGTTCTTC.

This chain joins TRBV6-6 and TRBJ1-4, with D possibly being TRBD1 (5 bases). The V gene's germline CDR1 is MNHNY and CDR2 SVGAGI (reference sequence). The CDR3 has 14 amino acids. V dropped 6 bases and J dropped 8 bases, with 16 bases sitting between them. The CDR3 DNA sequence: TGTGCCAGCAGAGACAGTAATGGGGGGGAAAAACTGTTTTTT. It yields the protein CASRDSNGGEKLFF.

The chain recombines TRBV18 with TRBJ1-1, with 8 positions matching TRBD1. With 4 bases clipped from V and 11 bases from J, the junction kept 12 bases outside the gene matches. The V gene's germline CDR1 is KGHSH and CDR2 LQKENI. This CDR3 spans 14 amino acids. The CDR3 DNA reads TGTGCCAGCTCACAATCCCGACAGGGGCATTGGGCTTTCTTT. Translating gives CASSQSRQGHWAFF.

The chain combines TRBV18 with TRBJ1-2; D possibly corresponds to TRBD1 (5 bases). This CDR3 comprises 15 residues. CDR1 is KGHSH, CDR2 LQKENI, per germline. With 5 bases removed from V and 1 base from J, the gap between germline ends came to 14 bases. The chain's CDR3 is CASSSNLQVNYGYTF. Written as DNA, the CDR3 is TGTGCCAGCTCATCGAACCTACAGGTTAACTATGGCTACACCTTC.

This clone was seen just once. This chain links TRBV11-2 with TRBJ1-3; tentatively, D is TRBD1 (5 bases). Per germline, CDR1 SGHAT and CDR2 FQNNGV. V lost 5 bases and J lost 6, with 14 bases in between. CDR3 length: 14 amino acids. This CDR3 reads CASSPYGTSNTIYF. For the CDR3, the DNA is TGTGCCAGCAGCCCATACGGGACTTCAAACACCATATATTTT.

The V gene is TRBV27, the J gene TRBJ2-6; 7 bases are a match to TRBD2. This CDR3 has 15 residues. Germline V gene lookup returns CDR1 MNHEY and CDR2 SMNVEV (reference sequence). Unmatched junction bases numbered 2, after V lost 6 bases and J lost 0 bases. CDR3: CASRGGSSGANVLTF. CDR3 DNA: TGTGCCAGCAGGGGAGGGTCCTCTGGGGCCAACGTCCTGACTTTC.

The rearrangement links TRBV30 to TRBJ1-1, with 7 bases matching TRBD1. The germline CDR1 and CDR2 sequences are GTSNPN and SVGIG (reference sequence). The trim removed 4 bases at V and 3 bases at J, leaving 5 bases unmatched. The CDR3 spans 13 residues. CDR3 bases: TGTGCCTGGACCCGGGACAGTGACACTGAAGCTTTCTTT. Encoded protein: CAWTRDSDTEAFF.

The V gene is TRBV5-4, the J gene TRBJ2-5; 11 bases match TRBD2. CDR1 and CDR2 (germline): SGHNT, YYREEE (reference sequence). Germline trimming cut 5 bases from V and 1 base from J; bases unmatched to any gene: 7. The CDR3 has 16 residues. The CDR3 loop reads CASREELAGGQETQYF. In DNA form, the CDR3 reads TGTGCCAGCAGGGAGGAGCTAGCGGGGGGCCAAGAGACCCAGTACTTC.

The chain carries TRBV5-1 and TRBJ2-1; D not resolved. The CDR3 covers 15 residues. V lost 1 base, J lost 8 bases, and 16 bases lay in between. Per the germline V gene, CDR1 is SGHRS and CDR2 is YFSETQ. The CDR3 region is CASSLRGLLTYEQFF. CDR3 sequence (DNA): TGCGCCAGCAGCTTGCGAGGCCTCCTTACCTATGAGCAGTTCTTC.

This clone appeared once. CDR3 amino acids: CASSARTSGRFYNEQFF. The CDR3 DNA follows: TGTGCCAGCAGCGCGCGGACTAGCGGGAGGTTCTACAATGAGCAGTTCTTC. This chain connects TRBV9 to TRBJ2-1; 14 nucleotides align to TRBD2. Germline-derived CDR1 and CDR2 are SGDLS and YYNGEE. After removal of 3 bases from V and 3 bases from J, the junction contained 5 bases not matched to a gene. The CDR3 contains 17 residues.

The chain joins TRBV6-5 to TRBJ1-5; 10 bases are a match to TRBD1. The CDR3 is made up of 14 amino acids. Trimming took 6 bases from V and 5 from J; bases not matched to a gene: 4. Germline V gene sequence: CDR1 MNHEY, CDR2 SVGAGI. The DNA of the CDR3 is TGTGCCAGCAGGACAGGGGGCGCGCATCAGCCCCAGCATTTT. Residues: CASRTGGAHQPQHF.

This chain uses TRBV5-1 with TRBJ2-1; possible D gene TRBD1, 6 bases. This CDR3 is built from 15 residues. V gave up 2 bases and J gave up 1 base, with 10 bases separating them. CDR1 and CDR2 (germline): SGHRS, YFSETQ. The CDR3 loop is CASSFNRVSYNEQFF. The CDR3 DNA is TGCGCCAGCAGCTTTAACAGGGTATCCTACAATGAGCAGTTCTTC.

This clone was observed a single time. V is TRBV12-5 and J is TRBJ1-4; D might be TRBD1 (6 bases). This CDR3 contains 14 residues. The germline CDR1 and CDR2 sequences are LGHNT and FRNRAP. The V end lost 3 bases, the J end lost 7 bases, and 12 bases lay between the germline ends. CDR3 protein: CASGFSGGSEKLFF. CDR3 DNA sequence: TGTGCTAGTGGTTTTTCGGGGGGCTCTGAAAAACTGTTTTTT.

The CDR3 spells CASSLADGVEGTNEKLFF. The CDR3 nucleotides are TGTGCCAGCAGCTTAGCTGATGGGGTGGAGGGTACTAATGAAAAACTGTTTTTT. The rearrangement uses TRBV7-9 and TRBJ1-4; no reliable D call. The V and J ends lost 0 bases and 2 bases respectively, with 16 bases between them. This CDR3 has 18 residues. Germline CDR1 is SEHNR and CDR2 is FQNEAQ (reference sequence). Full variable domain (missing parts from reference TRBV7-9 and TRBJ1-4): DTGVSQNPRHKITKRGQNVTFRCDPISEHNRLYWYRQTLGQGPEFLTYFQNEAQLEKSRLLSDRFSAERPKGSFSTLEIQRTEQGDSAMYLCASSLADGVEGTNEKLFFGSGTQLSVL.

This chain uses TRBV9 with TRBJ1-2, with D unclear. The germline gives CDR1 SGDLS, CDR2 YYNGEE. The CDR3 runs 16 residues. V lost 0 bases, J lost 0 bases, and 12 bases lay in between. The CDR3 loop reads CASSVDGTAPNYGYTF. The CDR3 DNA is TGTGCCAGCAGCGTAGATGGCACAGCTCCTAACTATGGCTACACCTTC.